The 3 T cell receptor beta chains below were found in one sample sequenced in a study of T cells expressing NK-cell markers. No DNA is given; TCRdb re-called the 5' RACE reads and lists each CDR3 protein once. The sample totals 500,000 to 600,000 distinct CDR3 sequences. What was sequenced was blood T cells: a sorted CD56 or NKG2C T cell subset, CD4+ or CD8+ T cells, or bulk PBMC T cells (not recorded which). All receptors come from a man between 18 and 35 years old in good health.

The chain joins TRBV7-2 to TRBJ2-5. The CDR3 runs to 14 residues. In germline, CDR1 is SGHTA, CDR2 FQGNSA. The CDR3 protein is CASSLVRYGQTQYF. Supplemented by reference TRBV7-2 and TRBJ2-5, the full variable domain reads GAGVSQSPSNKVTEKGKDVELRCDPISGHTALYWYRQSLGQGLEFLIYFQGNSAPDKSGLPSDRFSAERTGGSVSTLTIQRTQQEDSAVYLCASSLVRYGQTQYFGPGTRLLVL.

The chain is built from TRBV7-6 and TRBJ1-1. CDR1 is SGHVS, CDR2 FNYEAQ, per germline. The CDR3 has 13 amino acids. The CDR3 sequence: CASSLALRGGAFF.

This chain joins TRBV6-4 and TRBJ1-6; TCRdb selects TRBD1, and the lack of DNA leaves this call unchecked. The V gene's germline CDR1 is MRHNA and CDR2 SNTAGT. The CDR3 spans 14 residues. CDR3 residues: CASSPGTNNSPLHF.